Below, 31 T cell receptor beta chains from the same sample are listed, as sequenced in a study of blood T cell repertoires in COVID-19. Repertoires were generated with immunoSEQ multiplex PCR, while TCRdb's copy carries only in-frame clones and drops some. This table has about 75,000 clones, approximately 90% appearing once. The sequenced material came from peripheral blood. These receptors were collected from a human donor in a cohort sampled during active COVID-19.

This rearrangement joins TRBV2 to TRBJ2-7, with D possibly being TRBD2 (5 bases). In germline, CDR1 is SNHLY, CDR2 FYNNEI. CDR3 length equals 14 residues. Between the trimmed V and J ends, which lost 4 bases and 3 bases, there was a span of 13 bases. CDR3 DNA: TGTGCCAGCAGTGTAAGGGAGACGAGCTACGAGCAGTACTTC. It yields the protein CASSVRETSYEQYF.

The chain has TRBV6-5 and TRBJ2-1; 9 nucleotides agree with TRBD1. CDR1 and CDR2 (germline): MNHEY, SVGAGI. This CDR3 has 14 amino acids. Trimming took 8 bases from V and 4 from J; bases not matched to a gene: 6. CDR3: CASGLDRGYNEQFF. CDR3 nucleotides: TGTGCCAGCGGATTGGACAGGGGATACAATGAGCAGTTCTTC.

The V and J genes are TRBV27 and TRBJ1-4; D uncertain. Germline-derived CDR1 and CDR2 are MNHEY and SMNVEV (reference sequence). V shed 0 bases and J shed 0 bases, with 5 bases lying between them. This CDR3 region has 15 residues. CDR3 sequence: CASSLSGATNEKLFF. DNA of the CDR3: TGTGCCAGCAGTTTATCCGGTGCAACTAATGAAAAACTGTTTTTT.

V and J are TRBV2 and TRBJ2-5; 8 bases are a match to TRBD1. Trimming removed 7 bases from V and 4 bases from J; junction bases left unmatched: 11. The length of the CDR3 is 15 residues. Germline V CDR1 and CDR2: SNHLY, FYNNEI. CDR3 sequence (DNA): TGTGCCAGCACCAAAACCACGACAGGGGTAGAGACCCAGTACTTC. Protein product: CASTKTTTGVETQYF. The variable domain in full, with the rest retrieved from reference TRBV2 and TRBJ2-5, is EPEVTQTPSHQVTQMGQEVILRCVPISNHLYFYWYRQILGQKVEFLVSFYNNEISEKSEIFDDQFSVERPDGSNFTLKIRSTKLEDSAMYFCASTKTTTGVETQYFGPGTRLLVL.

This chain uses TRBV15 with TRBJ1-2; D may be TRBD1 (6 bases). Trimming removed 1 base from V and 8 bases from J, with 11 bases in between. Germline V gene data show CDR1 as LNHNV and CDR2 as YYDKDF (reference sequence). The CDR3 is 13 amino acids. Here the CDR3 DNA reads TGTGCCACCAGCAGAGCAGGGGCGCAGGGCTACACCTTC. This sequence encodes CATSRAGAQGYTF.

J is TRBJ2-7 and V is TRBV3-1 (or the pseudogene TRBV3-2); 7 bases align to TRBD1. Germline CDR1 reads LGHDT; CDR2 reads YNNKEL (reference sequence). CDR3 size: 13 residues. J lost 8 bases, V lost 0 bases, and 4 bases had no gene match. The CDR3 DNA follows: TGTGCCAGCAGCCAAGACGACAGGGCCAAGCAGTACTTC. Encoded protein: CASSQDDRAKQYF.

This chain uses TRBV11-2 with TRBJ2-1; D may be TRBD2 (5 bases). This CDR3 has 11 residues. CDR1 and CDR2 (germline): SGHAT, FQNNGV. Trimming left V 5 bases short and J 14 bases short, with 13 bases between. CDR3 coding DNA: TGTGCCAGCAGCGCCGGACTCACAGAGTTCTTC. It is translated as CASSAGLTEFF.

The V gene is TRBV5-8, the J gene TRBJ2-2; possibly TRBD1 for D (6 bases). Germline loops: CDR1 SGHTS, CDR2 YDEGEE. This CDR3 has 13 residues. The V and J ends lost 3 bases and 6 bases respectively, with 9 bases between them. CDR3 loop: CASSYRVAGELFF. The CDR3 coding sequence is TGTGCCAGCAGCTACAGGGTTGCCGGGGAGCTGTTTTTT.

V usage is TRBV4-1 and J usage is TRBJ1-1, with 9 positions matching TRBD1. V shed 2 bases, J shed 5 bases, and the junction held 9 bases outside the gene matches. CDR3 length equals 16 residues. CDR1 is MGHRA, CDR2 YSYEKL, per germline. The CDR3 DNA reads TGCGCCAGCAGCCAATTTAACAGGGGGCGGAATACTGAAGCTTTCTTT. Amino acids: CASSQFNRGRNTEAFF.

This chain connects TRBV19 to TRBJ2-4; D is possibly TRBD2 (5 bases). Germline V gene data show CDR1 as LNHDA and CDR2 as SQIVND (reference sequence). V was shortened by 2 bases and J by 5 bases, with 7 bases between the two germline ends. CDR3 length: 13 residues. CDR3: CASSIFGENIQYF. The CDR3 DNA reads TGTGCCAGTAGTATATTCGGGGAAAACATTCAGTACTTC.

The chain joins TRBV9 to TRBJ2-7; tentatively, D is TRBD2 (6 bases). Germline loops: CDR1 SGDLS, CDR2 YYNGEE. The CDR3 runs to 13 residues. Trimming removed 4 bases at V and 6 bases at J, with 14 bases between. CDR3: CASSRHVEGEQYF. The CDR3 region has the DNA TGTGCCAGCAGCAGACACGTGGAGGGCGAGCAGTACTTC.

This chain joins TRBV7-7 and TRBJ2-2; no clear D gene. Trimming pared 1 base from V and 4 bases from J, leaving 7 bases between. This CDR3 has 14 amino acids. The germline CDR1 and CDR2 sequences are SSHAT and FNYEAQ (reference sequence). This chain's CDR3 is CASSLELPTGELFF. Written as DNA, the CDR3 is TGTGCCAGCAGCTTAGAACTGCCCACCGGGGAGCTGTTTTTT.

This chain connects TRBV12-5 to TRBJ2-5; D possibly corresponds to TRBD2 (6 bases). This CDR3 has 15 residues. CDR1 is LGHNT and CDR2 is FRNRAP in the germline V gene. Trimming shortened V by 5 bases and J by 2 bases, and 15 bases separated the two germline ends. The CDR3 loop reads CASGPPGRGQETQYF. CDR3 nucleotide sequence: TGTGCTAGTGGTCCCCCGGGACGGGGGCAAGAGACCCAGTACTTC.

In nucleotides, the CDR3 is TGTGCCAGTAGTATATCCGGGACAGGGGTGCGCGGGGAGCTGTTTTTT. Protein sequence: CASSISGTGVRGELFF. The chain is built from TRBV19 and TRBJ2-2; TRBD1 aligns across 10 bases. The CDR3 runs to 16 residues. Unmatched junction bases numbered 7, after V lost 2 bases and J lost 7 bases. CDR1 LNHDA and CDR2 SQIVND come from the germline V gene (reference sequence). The entire variable domain, with the rest obtained from reference TRBV19 and TRBJ2-2, is as follows: DGGITQSPKYLFRKEGQNVTLSCEQNLNHDAMYWYRQDPGQGLRLIYYSQIVNDFQKGDIAEGYSVSREKKESFPLTVTSAQKNPTAFYLCASSISGTGVRGELFFGEGSRLTVL.

The chain joins TRBV3-1 (or the pseudogene TRBV3-2) to TRBJ1-2, with TRBD1 matching over 8 bases. This CDR3 region has 11 residues. Germline V lookup: CDR1 LGHDT, CDR2 YNNKEL (reference sequence). V shed 7 bases and J 8 bases; nucleotides not matched to a gene: 3. The CDR3, as DNA: TGTGCCAGCACCTCAGGGGGCGGCTACACCTTC. It encodes CASTSGGGYTF.

The count of this clone is one. The chain carries TRBV28 and TRBJ2-3, with TRBD1 matching 9 bases. The CDR3 runs to 17 residues. Per the germline V gene, CDR1 is MDHEN and CDR2 is SYDVKM. V lost 4 bases, J lost 2 bases, and 10 bases stayed unmatched. The CDR3 region is CASSSPGQGGPTDTQYF. The CDR3 nucleotides read TGTGCCAGCAGTTCTCCGGGACAGGGAGGTCCCACAGATACGCAGTATTTT.

The chain uses TRBV5-4 and TRBJ2-7; 11 bases are a match to TRBD2. With 4 bases clipped from V and 4 bases from J, the junction kept 7 bases outside the gene matches. The CDR3 extends over 15 amino acids. Germline lookup yields CDR1 SGHNT and CDR2 YYREEE (reference sequence). CDR3 DNA sequence: TGTGCCAGCAGCCCGAGGACTAGCGGGCTGTACGAGCAGTACTTC. It encodes CASSPRTSGLYEQYF.

A note on this clone: Sequence at one end of the junction differs from germline and may be a read error. V is TRBV7-6 and J is TRBJ2-2, with 11 bases matching TRBD1. Germline CDR1 and CDR2: SGHVS and FNYEAQ. This CDR3 spans 16 amino acids. CDR3 protein: CASTLFRDRGAGELFF. Written as DNA, the CDR3 is TGTGCCAGCACCTTATTCCGGGACAGGGGGGCCGGGGAGCTGTTTTTT. Looking up the rest from reference TRBV7-6 and TRBJ2-2 gives the full variable domain: GAGVSQSPRYKVTKRGQDVALRCDPISGHVSLYWYRQALGQGPEFLTYFNYEAQQDKSGLPNDRFSAERPEGSISTLTIQRTEQRDSAMYRCASTLFRDRGAGELFFGEGSRLTVL.

The chain uses TRBV9 and TRBJ1-2; TRBD1 aligns across 9 bases. Germline V lookup: CDR1 SGDLS, CDR2 YYNGEE. The J segment lost 7 bases and the V segment lost 3 bases, leaving 7 bases of the junction unmatched. The CDR3 spans 14 residues. CDR3 in amino acids: CASSGDRVRGGYTF. DNA of the CDR3: TGTGCCAGCAGCGGGGACAGGGTTAGGGGTGGCTACACCTTC.

This clone showed up just once. The rearrangement joins TRBV27 to TRBJ2-3, with TRBD2 as a possible D gene (5 bases). Germline lookup yields CDR1 MNHEY and CDR2 SMNVEV (reference sequence). The CDR3 runs 15 residues. V lost 3 bases and J 0 bases, leaving 10 bases between the germline ends. CDR3 residues: CASSFSGTSTDTQYF. In nucleotides, the CDR3 is TGTGCCAGCAGTTTTTCGGGAACTAGCACAGATACGCAGTATTTT.

CDR3: CASSVGATGGSYNEQFF. In DNA form, the CDR3 reads TGTGCCAGCAGCGTAGGGGCCACGGGGGGCTCCTACAATGAGCAGTTCTTC. The genes are TRBV9 and TRBJ2-1; TRBD2 matches 7 bases. CDR3 length: 17 residues. Trimming at V came to 0 bases and at J to 0 bases, leaving 6 bases not matched to a gene. Germline V gives CDR1 SGDLS, CDR2 YYNGEE.

The gene calls are TRBV28 and TRBJ1-2; D remains unclear. Germline CDR1 and CDR2: MDHEN and SYDVKM. The ends were cut back, 2 bases at V and 4 bases at J, with 5 bases in the middle. The CDR3 has 12 residues. In DNA form, the CDR3 reads TGTGCCAGCAGTTTAGGTAGCTATGGCTACACCTTC. Protein sequence: CASSLGSYGYTF.

The rearrangement uses TRBV7-2 and TRBJ2-7, with 11 bases identical to TRBD2. V shed 4 bases, J shed 4 bases, and the junction held 6 bases outside the gene matches. This CDR3 contains 15 residues. Germline CDR1 SGHTA, CDR2 FQGNSA. The CDR3 nucleotides read TGTGCCAGCAGCTCCGTAGCGGGAGGGCCTTACGAGCAGTACTTC. It codes for CASSSVAGGPYEQYF.

The sample holds one count of this clone. This chain joins TRBV2 and TRBJ1-5; D ambiguous. CDR1 and CDR2 (germline): SNHLY, FYNNEI. The CDR3 has 13 residues. Trimming shortened V by 8 bases and J by 6 bases, and 14 bases separated the two germline ends. CDR3 in amino acids: CASSIREGQPQHF. The CDR3, as DNA: TGTGCCAGCTCTATAAGGGAGGGTCAGCCCCAGCATTTT.

Only one count was recorded for this clone. The V and J genes are TRBV5-5 and TRBJ2-7; TRBD1 matches at 10 bases. CDR3 length: 16 residues. Germline CDR1 reads SGHKS; CDR2 reads YYEKEE (reference sequence). Trimming at V came to 0 bases and at J to 5 bases, leaving 8 bases not matched to a gene. This CDR3 reads CASSLETGTGVHEQYF. The CDR3 nucleotides read TGTGCCAGCAGCTTGGAAACGGGGACAGGGGTCCACGAGCAGTACTTC.

A note on this clone: At one end, the junction sequence differs from germline, possibly due to a read error. The V call is TRBV27, the J call TRBJ2-7; 8 positions match TRBD2. This CDR3 is 15 amino acids long. The germline gives CDR1 MNHEY, CDR2 SMNVEV (reference sequence). CDR3 region: CTSNPSGLSSYEQYF. CDR3 nucleotides: TGTACCAGTAACCCTAGCGGGCTCAGCTCCTACGAGCAGTACTTC.

The chain recombines TRBV7-2 with TRBJ1-2; TRBD1 matches 8 bases. V was pared by 5 bases and J by 8 bases, with 10 bases of the junction left unmatched. CDR1 is SGHTA and CDR2 is FQGNSA in the germline V gene. The length of the CDR3 is 14 residues. CDR3 region: CASSTRTGNIGYTF. DNA of the CDR3: TGTGCCAGCAGCACCCGGACAGGGAATATCGGCTACACCTTC.

The chain has TRBV25-1 and TRBJ1-2; D is possibly TRBD1 (5 bases). Trimming shortened V by 2 bases and J by 6 bases, and 16 bases separated the two germline ends. CDR1 and CDR2 from the germline V gene are MGHDK and SYGVNS. The CDR3 runs 15 residues. The chain's CDR3 is CASSEGGTVLDGYTF. In nucleotides, the CDR3 is TGTGCCAGCAGTGAAGGAGGGACGGTGCTGGATGGCTACACCTTC.

J is TRBJ2-7 and V is TRBV12-5; 11 bases map to TRBD2. This CDR3 region has 14 residues. The V gene's germline CDR1 is LGHNT and CDR2 FRNRAP. With V trimmed by 5 bases and J by 2 bases, 2 bases remained unmatched. CDR3 bases: TGTGCTAGTGGTATTAGCGGGGGGGCCTACGAGCAGTACTTC. Protein sequence: CASGISGGAYEQYF.

The rearrangement links TRBV19 to TRBJ2-6; 9 nucleotides align to TRBD1. In germline, CDR1 is LNHDA, CDR2 SQIVND (reference sequence). CDR3 length: 15 amino acids. After removal of 4 bases from V and 8 bases from J, the junction contained 6 bases not matched to a gene. In DNA, the CDR3 is TGTGCCAGTAGTAAGGGACAGGGTGGAACCAACGTCCTGACTTTC. Translation: CASSKGQGGTNVLTF.

The sample holds one count of this clone. This chain links TRBV29-1 with TRBJ2-3, with TRBD2 matching 8 bases. Germline V CDR1 and CDR2: SQVTM, ANQGSEA. This CDR3 has 13 amino acids. V trimming: 6 bases; J trimming: 0 bases; junction bases outside the gene matches: 2. The CDR3 coding sequence is TGCAGCGTGCTAGCGGGTAGCACAGATACGCAGTATTTT. Its protein is CSVLAGSTDTQYF.